This note documents a single T cell receptor (beta chain) sequence. As yet, its antigen is unknown. These data are taken from a study of cytomegalovirus exposure and HLA in healthy donors. Study-level results: Analyses of presence and absence presupposed an approximately uniform sequencing depth across donors. Cytomegalovirus-associated TCR beta chains were listed, numbering roughly 150.

In germline, CDR1 is SGDLS, CDR2 YYNGEE. The V and J ends lost 0 bases and 7 bases respectively, with 11 bases between them. This CDR3 has 15 residues. There were likely unrecorded immune exposures, though donors were nominally healthy when sampled. PCR was performed using 60 Vbeta and 13 Jbeta primers. Per the original data handling: Roughly 80 million unique TCR beta chains, roughly 11 million shared, were counted in a later analysis. Assay: immunoSEQ multiplex PCR; the TCRdb copy retains only in-frame clones and omits some. From that table come the V and J calls and clone size; the DNA was used to work out D and trimming. The sample carries more than 85,000 clones, 75% to 85% recorded once.

This sequence joins TRBV9 and TRBJ1-6, with no clear D. The clonotype was recovered from a man between 18 and 29 years old in good health and CMV-seronegative. The sequenced material came from PBMCs. The CDR3 loop reads CASSVDGDRNSPLHF. The CDR3 DNA follows: TGTGCCAGCAGCGTAGACGGGGATAGGAATTCACCCCTCCACTTT.